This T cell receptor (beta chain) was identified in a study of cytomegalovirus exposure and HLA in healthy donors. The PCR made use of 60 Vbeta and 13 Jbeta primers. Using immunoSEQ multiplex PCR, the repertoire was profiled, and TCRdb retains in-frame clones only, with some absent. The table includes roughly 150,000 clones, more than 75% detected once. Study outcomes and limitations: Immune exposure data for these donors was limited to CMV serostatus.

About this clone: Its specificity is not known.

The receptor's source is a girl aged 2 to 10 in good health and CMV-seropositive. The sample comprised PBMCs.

The DNA of the CDR3 is TGTGCCAGCAGTCGGACTAGCGGGGACTCCTACGAGCAGTACTTC. The encoded protein is CASSRTSGDSYEQYF. The chain has TRBV2 and TRBJ2-7; TRBD2 aligns across 12 bases. The CDR3 is 15 residues long. CDR1 is SNHLY, CDR2 FYNNEI, per germline. With V trimmed by 5 bases and J by 0 bases, 2 bases remained unmatched. Variable domain in full (rest from reference TRBV2 and TRBJ2-7): EPEVTQTPSHQVTQMGQEVILRCVPISNHLYFYWYRQILGQKVEFLVSFYNNEISEKSEIFDDQFSVERPDGSNFTLKIRSTKLEDSAMYFCASSRTSGDSYEQYFGPGTRLTVT.